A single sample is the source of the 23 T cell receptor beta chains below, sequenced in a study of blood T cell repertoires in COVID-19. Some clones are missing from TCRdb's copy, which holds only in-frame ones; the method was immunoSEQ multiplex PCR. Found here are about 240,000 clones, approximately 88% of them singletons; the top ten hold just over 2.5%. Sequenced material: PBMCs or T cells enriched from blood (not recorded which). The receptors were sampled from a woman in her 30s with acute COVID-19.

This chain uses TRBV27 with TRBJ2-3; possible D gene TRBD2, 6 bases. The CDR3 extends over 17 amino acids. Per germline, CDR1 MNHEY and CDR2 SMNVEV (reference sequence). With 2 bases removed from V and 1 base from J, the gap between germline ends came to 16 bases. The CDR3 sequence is CASSLVATREGTDTQYF. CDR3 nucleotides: TGTGCCAGCAGTTTAGTAGCTACCAGGGAGGGCACAGATACGCAGTATTTT.

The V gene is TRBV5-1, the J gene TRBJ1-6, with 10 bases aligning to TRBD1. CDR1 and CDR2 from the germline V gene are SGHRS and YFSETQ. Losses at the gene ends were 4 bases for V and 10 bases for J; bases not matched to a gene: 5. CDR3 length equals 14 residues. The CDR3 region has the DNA TGCGCCAGCAGCCCCGGACAGGGGGAGTCACCCCTCCACTTT. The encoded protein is CASSPGQGESPLHF.

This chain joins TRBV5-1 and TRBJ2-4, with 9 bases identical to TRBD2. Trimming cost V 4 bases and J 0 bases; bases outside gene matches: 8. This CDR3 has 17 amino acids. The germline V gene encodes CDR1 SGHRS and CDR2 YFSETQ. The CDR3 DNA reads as TGCGCCAGCAGCCCGACGGGACTAGCTATAGCCAAAAACATTCAGTACTTC. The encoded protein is CASSPTGLAIAKNIQYF.

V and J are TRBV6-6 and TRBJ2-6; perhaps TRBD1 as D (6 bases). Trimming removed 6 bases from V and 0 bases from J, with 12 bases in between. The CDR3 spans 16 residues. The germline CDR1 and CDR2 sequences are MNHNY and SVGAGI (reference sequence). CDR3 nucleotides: TGTGCCAGCAGGCCGGGACACAACTCTGGGGCCAACGTCCTGACTTTC. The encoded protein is CASRPGHNSGANVLTF.

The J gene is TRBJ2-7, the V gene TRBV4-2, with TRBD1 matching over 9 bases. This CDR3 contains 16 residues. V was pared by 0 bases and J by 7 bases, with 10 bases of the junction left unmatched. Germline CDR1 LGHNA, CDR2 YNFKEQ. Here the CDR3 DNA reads TGTGCCAGCAGCCAAGAAACCGGGACAGGGATCGGGGAGCAGTACTTC. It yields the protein CASSQETGTGIGEQYF.

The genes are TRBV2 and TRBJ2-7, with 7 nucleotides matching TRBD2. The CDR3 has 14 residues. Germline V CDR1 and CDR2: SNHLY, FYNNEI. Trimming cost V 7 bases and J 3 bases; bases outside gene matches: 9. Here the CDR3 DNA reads TGTGCCAGCAAGAAAGGGCGGGGGTTCTACGAGCAGTACTTC. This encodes CASKKGRGFYEQYF.

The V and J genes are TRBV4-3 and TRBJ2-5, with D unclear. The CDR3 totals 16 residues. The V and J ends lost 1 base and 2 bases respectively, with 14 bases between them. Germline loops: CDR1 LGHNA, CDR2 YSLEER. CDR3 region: CASSQAFSPLQETQYF. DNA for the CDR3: TGCGCCAGCAGCCAAGCCTTCAGTCCGTTACAAGAGACCCAGTACTTC.

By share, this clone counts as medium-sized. CDR3 nucleotide sequence: TGTGCCAGCAGAAAACAGGGCTCCTATAATTCACCCCTCCACTTT. Encoded protein: CASRKQGSYNSPLHF. The chain is built from TRBV6-5 and TRBJ1-6, with D tentatively TRBD1 (6 bases). CDR3 length: 15 amino acids. With 6 bases removed from V and 0 bases from J, the gap between germline ends came to 9 bases. Germline V CDR1 and CDR2: MNHEY, SVGAGI.

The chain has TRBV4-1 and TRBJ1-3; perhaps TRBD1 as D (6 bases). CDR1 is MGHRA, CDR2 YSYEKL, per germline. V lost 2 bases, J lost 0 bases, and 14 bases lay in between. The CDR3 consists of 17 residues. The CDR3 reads CASSQRLTDSSGNTIYF. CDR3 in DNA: TGCGCCAGCAGCCAACGGTTGACGGACAGCTCTGGAAACACCATATATTTT.

CDR3 sequence: CASSQEYSRETQYF. The CDR3 DNA is TGTGCCAGCAGCCAAGAGTACAGTCGTGAGACCCAGTACTTC. The chain carries TRBV14 and TRBJ2-5; D is ambiguous. Trimming took off 0 bases at V and 5 bases at J, with 10 bases between the two ends. The CDR3 runs to 14 residues. Germline CDR1 is SGHDN and CDR2 is FVKESK.

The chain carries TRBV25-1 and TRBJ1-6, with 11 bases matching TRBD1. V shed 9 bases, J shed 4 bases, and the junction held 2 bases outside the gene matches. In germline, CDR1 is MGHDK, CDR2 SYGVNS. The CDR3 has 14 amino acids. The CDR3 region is CASRDRGYNSPLHF. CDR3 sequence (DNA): TGTGCCAGTAGGGACAGGGGGTATAATTCACCCCTCCACTTT.

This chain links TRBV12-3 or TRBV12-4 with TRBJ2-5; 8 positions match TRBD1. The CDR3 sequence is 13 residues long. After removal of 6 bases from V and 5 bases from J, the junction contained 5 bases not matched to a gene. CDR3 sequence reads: CASRPGQEETQYF. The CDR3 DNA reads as TGTGCCAGCAGGCCGGGACAGGAGGAGACCCAGTACTTC.

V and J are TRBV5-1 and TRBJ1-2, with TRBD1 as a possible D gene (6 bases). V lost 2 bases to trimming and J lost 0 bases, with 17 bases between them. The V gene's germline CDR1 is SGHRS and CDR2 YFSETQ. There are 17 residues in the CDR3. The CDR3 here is CASSFRGLHNSNYGYTF. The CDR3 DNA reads TGCGCCAGCAGCTTCAGGGGCCTCCACAACTCTAACTATGGCTACACCTTC.

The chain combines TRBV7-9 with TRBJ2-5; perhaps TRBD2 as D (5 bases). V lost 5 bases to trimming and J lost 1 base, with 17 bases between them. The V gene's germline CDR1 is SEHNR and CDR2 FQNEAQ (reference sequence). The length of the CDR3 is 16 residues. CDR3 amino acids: CASSRPRGAIQETQYF. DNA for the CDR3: TGTGCCAGCAGCCGCCCACGGGGAGCAATCCAAGAGACCCAGTACTTC.

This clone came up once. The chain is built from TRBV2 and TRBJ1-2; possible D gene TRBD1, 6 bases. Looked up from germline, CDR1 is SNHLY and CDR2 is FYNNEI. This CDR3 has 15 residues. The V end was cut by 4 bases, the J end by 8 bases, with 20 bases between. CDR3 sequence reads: CASSVGDRKILGYTF. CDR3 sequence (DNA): TGTGCCAGCAGTGTGGGAGACAGGAAGATTCTAGGCTACACCTTC.

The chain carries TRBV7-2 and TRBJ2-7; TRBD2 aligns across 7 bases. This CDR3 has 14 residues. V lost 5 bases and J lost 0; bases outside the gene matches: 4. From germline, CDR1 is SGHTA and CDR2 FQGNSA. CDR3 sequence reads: CASSGGGSSYEQYF. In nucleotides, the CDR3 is TGTGCCAGCAGCGGGGGGGGAAGCTCCTACGAGCAGTACTTC.

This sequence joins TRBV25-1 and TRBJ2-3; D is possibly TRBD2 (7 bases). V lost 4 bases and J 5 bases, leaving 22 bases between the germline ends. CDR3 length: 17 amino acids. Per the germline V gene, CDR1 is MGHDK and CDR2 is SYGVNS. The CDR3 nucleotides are TGTGCCAGCAGTGGCCCGCCGGGGGCGGGGGCTAGAGATACGCAGTATTTT. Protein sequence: CASSGPPGAGARDTQYF.

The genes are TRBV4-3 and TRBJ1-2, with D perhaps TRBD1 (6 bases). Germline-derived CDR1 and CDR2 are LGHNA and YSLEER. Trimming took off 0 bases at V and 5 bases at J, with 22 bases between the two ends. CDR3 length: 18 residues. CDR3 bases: TGCGCCAGCAGCCAAGATTATCTAGTCGGGGGGGCGCGGTATGGCTACACCTTC. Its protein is CASSQDYLVGGARYGYTF.

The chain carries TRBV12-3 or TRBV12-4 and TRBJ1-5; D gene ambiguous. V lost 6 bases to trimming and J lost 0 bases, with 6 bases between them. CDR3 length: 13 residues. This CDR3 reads CASSGDSNQPQHF. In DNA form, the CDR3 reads TGTGCCAGCAGCGGTGATAGCAATCAGCCCCAGCATTTT.

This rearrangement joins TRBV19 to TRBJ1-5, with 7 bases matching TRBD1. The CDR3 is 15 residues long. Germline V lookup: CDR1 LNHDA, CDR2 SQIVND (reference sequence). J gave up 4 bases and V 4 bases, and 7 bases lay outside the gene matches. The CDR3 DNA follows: TGTGCCAGTAGTAAATCGGACAGGCCAAATCAGCCCCAGCATTTT. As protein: CASSKSDRPNQPQHF.

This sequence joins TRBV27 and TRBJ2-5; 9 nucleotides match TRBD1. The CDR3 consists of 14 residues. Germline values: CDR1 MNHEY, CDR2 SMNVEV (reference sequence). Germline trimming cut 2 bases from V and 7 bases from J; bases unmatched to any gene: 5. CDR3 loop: CASSLEGQGGTQYF. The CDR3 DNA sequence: TGTGCCAGCAGTTTAGAGGGACAGGGAGGGACCCAGTACTTC.

CDR3 protein: CASSRLKPGQGSVQFF. DNA of the CDR3: TGTGCCAGCAGCCGACTGAAACCGGGACAGGGGAGCGTGCAGTTCTTC. The chain recombines TRBV27 with TRBJ2-1, with TRBD1 identical over 10 bases. Germline loops: CDR1 MNHEY, CDR2 SMNVEV (reference sequence). CDR3 size: 16 residues. Trimming cost V 6 bases and J 12 bases; bases outside gene matches: 17.

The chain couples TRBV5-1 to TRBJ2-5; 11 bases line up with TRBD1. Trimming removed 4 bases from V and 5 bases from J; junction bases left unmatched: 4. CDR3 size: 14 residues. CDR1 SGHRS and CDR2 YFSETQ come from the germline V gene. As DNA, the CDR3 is TGCGCCAGCAGCGGAGGACAGGGGGCTGAGACCCAGTACTTC. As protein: CASSGGQGAETQYF. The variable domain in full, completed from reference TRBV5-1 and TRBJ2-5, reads KAGVTQTPRYLIKTRGQQVTLSCSPISGHRSVSWYQQTPGQGLQFLFEYFSETQRNKGNFPGRFSGRQFSNSRSEMNVSTLELGDSALYLCASSGGQGAETQYFGPGTRLLVL.